A single sample gave rise to the 15 T cell receptor beta chains below, sequenced in a study of OX40 agonist ivuxolimab in advanced cancers. Sequencing used immunoSEQ multiplex PCR; TCRdb keeps in-frame clones, though not all of them. This repertoire shows 40,000 to 55,000 clones, roughly 88% found once; its top ten account for about 3.2%. Sequencing used CD4+ or CD8+ T cells sorted from blood, obtained in a trial of the OX40 agonist ivuxolimab. These receptors came from an adult with an advanced solid tumor such as melanoma, head and neck, liver or kidney cancer.

V is TRBV5-6 and J is TRBJ1-2; no reliable D call. Germline-derived CDR1 and CDR2 are SGHDT and YYEEEE. V was pared by 4 bases and J by 0 bases, with 16 bases between. This CDR3 region has 16 residues. This chain's CDR3 is CASSPTFDRANYGYTF. The CDR3 nucleotides are TGTGCCAGCAGCCCGACCTTCGACCGGGCTAACTATGGCTACACCTTC.

V and J are TRBV7-7 and TRBJ1-6, with D uncertain. The CDR3 runs to 13 residues. Germline CDR1 SSHAT, CDR2 FNYEAQ (reference sequence). V dropped 5 bases and J dropped 9 bases, with 11 bases sitting between them. CDR3 nucleotide sequence: TGTGCCAGCAGCCGTGGGCTGGGTTCACCCCTCCACTTT. It translates to CASSRGLGSPLHF.

The chain recombines TRBV11-2 with TRBJ2-3; D gene unclear. This CDR3 is built from 17 residues. Trimming took 1 base from V and 2 from J, leaving 16 bases between them. Germline-derived CDR1 and CDR2 are SGHAT and FQNNGV. In DNA form, the CDR3 reads TGTGCCAGCAGCTTAGGGCTCCTCACTTTCTTCACAGATACGCAGTATTTT. Its translation is CASSLGLLTFFTDTQYF.

This chain links TRBV6-5 with TRBJ2-1, with a tentative D call TRBD1 (6 bases). Germline V CDR1 and CDR2: MNHEY, SVGAGI. CDR3 length: 15 residues. The V end lost 0 bases, the J end lost 2 bases, and 8 bases lay between the germline ends. The CDR3 sequence: CASSYSRGAYNEQFF. CDR3 nucleotide sequence: TGTGCCAGCAGTTACTCCAGGGGTGCCTACAATGAGCAGTTCTTC.

This clone was recorded only once. The chain joins TRBV5-4 to TRBJ2-3; D remains unclear. This CDR3 is built from 13 residues. V was clipped by 1 base and J by 2 bases, with 5 bases between them. Germline V gene sequence: CDR1 SGHNT, CDR2 YYREEE (reference sequence). CDR3: CASSLSVTDTQYF. CDR3 sequence (DNA): TGTGCCAGCAGCTTGTCCGTCACAGATACGCAGTATTTT.

The V call is TRBV28, the J call TRBJ2-6, with D possibly TRBD1 on 5 matching bases. This CDR3 contains 18 residues. Deletions cut 2 bases from V and 0 bases from J, with 14 bases between. Germline V lookup: CDR1 MDHEN, CDR2 SYDVKM. The CDR3 loop reads CASSLRLGRYSGANVLTF. CDR3 coding DNA: TGTGCCAGCAGTTTACGTCTGGGGCGATACTCTGGGGCCAACGTCCTGACTTTC.

The V call is TRBV14, the J call TRBJ2-5, with TRBD1 as a possible D gene (6 bases). The DNA matches TRBJ2-7 better at its end, which makes the J call doubtful. The CDR3 is 13 amino acids. Germline V gene lookup returns CDR1 SGHDN and CDR2 FVKESK. The CDR3 is CASALFGGGEQYF. The CDR3 nucleotides read TGTGCCAGCGCTCTTTTTGGGGGCGGCGAGCAGTACTTC.

This rearrangement joins TRBV9 to TRBJ2-1; D remains ambiguous. The ends were cut back, 2 bases at V and 6 bases at J, with 9 bases in the middle. This CDR3 contains 13 residues. The V gene's germline CDR1 is SGDLS and CDR2 YYNGEE. CDR3 sequence reads: CASSVELRNEQFF. The DNA of the CDR3 is TGTGCCAGCAGCGTCGAGTTACGCAATGAGCAGTTCTTC.

The chain uses TRBV7-9 and TRBJ2-2; tentatively, D is TRBD2 (6 bases). The CDR3 is 13 residues long. The V gene lost 6 bases and the J gene lost 7 bases, with 12 bases spanning the gap. The germline CDR1 and CDR2 sequences are SEHNR and FQNEAQ (reference sequence). The CDR3 here is CASRFGGHGELFF. CDR3 nucleotide sequence: TGTGCCAGCAGGTTTGGAGGGCACGGGGAGCTGTTTTTT.

The gene calls are TRBV5-5 and TRBJ1-2; no firm D call. Germline V gene sequence: CDR1 SGHKS, CDR2 YYEKEE (reference sequence). This CDR3 is built from 14 residues. V lost 4 bases to trimming and J lost 7 bases, with 17 bases between them. CDR3 sequence: CASSRTEPRFGYTF. The CDR3 nucleotides are TGTGCCAGCAGCCGTACAGAGCCTAGGTTTGGCTACACCTTC.

This clone showed up just once. The genes are TRBV29-1 and TRBJ2-5; weak D call: TRBD1 (5 bases). The CDR3 runs to 13 residues. Trimming pared 1 base from V and 7 bases from J, leaving 13 bases between. Per germline, CDR1 SQVTM and CDR2 ANQGSEA. The CDR3 sequence is CSVEAAATGTQYF. CDR3 bases: TGCAGCGTTGAAGCGGCCGCCACAGGGACCCAGTACTTC.

The V gene is TRBV4-2, the J gene TRBJ1-1; D call uncertain. The CDR3 loop spans 12 amino acids. The germline gives CDR1 LGHNA, CDR2 YNFKEQ. V shed 1 base and J shed 2 bases, with 2 bases lying between them. This CDR3 reads CASSQGNTEAFF. CDR3 in DNA: TGTGCCAGCAGCCAAGGCAACACTGAAGCTTTCTTT.

The genes are TRBV7-2 and TRBJ2-3, with TRBD2 matching over 13 bases. The germline CDR1 and CDR2 sequences are SGHTA and FQGNSA. J lost 4 bases, V lost 5 bases, and 3 bases had no gene match. The CDR3 is 15 amino acids. The CDR3 bases are TGTGCCAGCAGCATGACTAGCGGGGGGCCAGATACGCAGTATTTT. Its protein is CASSMTSGGPDTQYF.

The chain uses TRBV30 and TRBJ1-2; D remains unclear. V was cut by 0 bases and J by 5 bases, with 19 bases left in between. Germline assignment: CDR1 GTSNPN and CDR2 SVGIG (reference sequence). The CDR3 extends over 16 amino acids. The DNA of the CDR3 is TGTGCCTGGAGTGTAGGTTTCCAGGCCTCAGGATATGGCTACACCTTC. It is translated as CAWSVGFQASGYGYTF.

The chain combines TRBV28 with TRBJ2-5; 9 bases are a match to TRBD1. The CDR3 extends over 15 amino acids. CDR1 is MDHEN, CDR2 SYDVKM, per germline. Trimming at V came to 6 bases and at J to 5 bases, leaving 10 bases not matched to a gene. CDR3 region: CASSHGQGTLETQYF. DNA of the CDR3: TGTGCCAGCAGCCATGGACAGGGGACGCTGGAGACCCAGTACTTC.